The rows below give T cell receptor beta chains drawn from one sample of a study of identical twins. TCRdb re-called the 5' RACE reads through MiXCR, storing one row per CDR3 protein. The sample contains 450,000 or so distinct CDR3 sequences, approximately 25% of which appear only once. Separately, the same data were catalogued under a study of T cells expressing NK-cell markers.

The sequenced material came from CD4+ T cells sorted from blood. The receptors here all came from a woman under 30 in good health. Both conserved end residues are part of each CDR3. The D gene is left open where the match is weak. The listing skips clone size in some rows; elsewhere it reads once, few, many or a size class.

v_call: TRBV9
clone_size: many
j_call: TRBJ2-7
d_call: .
cdr3_aa: CASSVVADVAGEQYF
cdr3_nt: TGTGCCAGCAGCGTAGTAGCGGACGTTGCTGGCGAGCAGTACTTC

v_call: TRBV11-2
clone_size: many
j_call: TRBJ2-1
d_call: .
cdr3_aa: CASSSYNNEQFF
cdr3_nt: TGTGCCAGCAGCTCCTATAACAATGAGCAGTTCTTC

v_call: TRBV7-2
clone_size: few
j_call: TRBJ1-5
d_call: .
cdr3_aa: CASSLRPAMGQPQHF
cdr3_nt: TGTGCCAGCAGCTTAAGACCGGCAATGGGTCAGCCCCAGCATTTT

v_call: TRBV9
clone_size: .
j_call: TRBJ2-1
d_call: .
cdr3_aa: CASSVSGDSYNEQFF
cdr3_nt: TGTGCCAGCAGCGTATCGGGGGATTCCTACAATGAGCAGTTCTTC

v_call: TRBV5-1
clone_size: few
j_call: TRBJ1-1
d_call: .
cdr3_aa: CASSLFLGYAFF
cdr3_nt: TGCGCCAGCAGCTTGTTTTTAGGGTATGCTTTCTTT

v_call: TRBV5-1
clone_size: few
j_call: TRBJ2-3
d_call: TRBD2
cdr3_aa: CASSLAKMREDTQYF
cdr3_nt: TGCGCCAGCAGCTTGGCCAAGATGCGGGAGGATACGCAGTATTTT

v_call: TRBV18
clone_size: many
j_call: TRBJ2-1
d_call: .
cdr3_aa: CASSPDIYNEQFF
cdr3_nt: TGTGCCAGCTCACCTGACATTTACAATGAGCAGTTCTTC

v_call: TRBV9
clone_size: .
j_call: TRBJ2-7
d_call: .
cdr3_aa: CASSVKVEGVYEQYF
cdr3_nt: TGTGCCAGCAGCGTAAAAGTGGAGGGGGTCTACGAGCAGTACTTC

v_call: TRBV6-5
clone_size: few
j_call: TRBJ2-1
d_call: .
cdr3_aa: CASSYQSGQVNEQFF
cdr3_nt: TGTGCCAGCAGTTATCAGTCGGGGCAGGTAAATGAGCAGTTCTTC

v_call: TRBV12-3/TRBV12-4
clone_size: many
j_call: TRBJ1-1
d_call: .
cdr3_aa: CASSFPGGYTEAFF
cdr3_nt: TGTGCCAGCAGTTTCCCGGGAGGGTACACTGAAGCTTTCTTT

v_call: TRBV9
clone_size: .
j_call: TRBJ1-1
d_call: .
cdr3_aa: CASSVGSGGPRAFF
cdr3_nt: TGTGCCAGCAGCGTAGGGTCGGGGGGCCCCCGAGCTTTCTTT

v_call: TRBV9
clone_size: few
j_call: TRBJ2-4
d_call: TRBD1
cdr3_aa: CASSVGQGENIQYF
cdr3_nt: TGTGCCAGCAGCGTGGGACAGGGTGAAAACATTCAGTACTTC

v_call: TRBV4-3
clone_size: few
j_call: TRBJ2-1
d_call: TRBD1
cdr3_aa: CASSQEATGGPYNEQFF
cdr3_nt: TGCGCCAGCAGCCAAGAGGCTACAGGGGGTCCCTACAATGAGCAGTTCTTC

v_call: TRBV6-1
clone_size: .
j_call: TRBJ2-6
d_call: .
cdr3_aa: CASRGTTGANVLTF
cdr3_nt: TGTGCCAGCCGGGGGACAACTGGGGCCAACGTCCTGACTTTC

v_call: TRBV7-9
clone_size: .
j_call: TRBJ2-2
d_call: TRBD1
cdr3_aa: CASSRDRSNTGELFF
cdr3_nt: TGTGCCAGCAGCCGGGACAGGTCGAACACCGGGGAGCTGTTTTTT

v_call: TRBV2
clone_size: .
j_call: TRBJ2-1
d_call: TRBD2
cdr3_aa: CASSRAGGNNEQFF
cdr3_nt: TGTGCCAGCAGTAGAGCGGGGGGTAACAATGAGCAGTTCTTC